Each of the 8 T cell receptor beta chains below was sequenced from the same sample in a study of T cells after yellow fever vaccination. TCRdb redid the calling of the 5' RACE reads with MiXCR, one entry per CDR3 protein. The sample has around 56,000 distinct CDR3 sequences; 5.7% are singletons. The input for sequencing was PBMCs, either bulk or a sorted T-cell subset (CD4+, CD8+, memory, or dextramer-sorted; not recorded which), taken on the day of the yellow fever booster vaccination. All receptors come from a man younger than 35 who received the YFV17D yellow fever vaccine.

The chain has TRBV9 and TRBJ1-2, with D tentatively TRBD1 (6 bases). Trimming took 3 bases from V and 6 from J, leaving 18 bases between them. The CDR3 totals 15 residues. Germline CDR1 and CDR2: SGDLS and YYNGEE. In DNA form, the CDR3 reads TGTGCCAGCAGCGCCCAGGGGTGGCAGATCCATGGCTACACCTTC. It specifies CASSAQGWQIHGYTF.

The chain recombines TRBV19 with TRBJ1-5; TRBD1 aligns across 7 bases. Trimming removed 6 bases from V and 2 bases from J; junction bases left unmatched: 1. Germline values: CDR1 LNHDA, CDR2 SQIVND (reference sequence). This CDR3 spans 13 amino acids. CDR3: CASRGTGNQPQHF. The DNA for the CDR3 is TGTGCCAGTAGGGGGACAGGCAATCAGCCCCAGCATTTT.

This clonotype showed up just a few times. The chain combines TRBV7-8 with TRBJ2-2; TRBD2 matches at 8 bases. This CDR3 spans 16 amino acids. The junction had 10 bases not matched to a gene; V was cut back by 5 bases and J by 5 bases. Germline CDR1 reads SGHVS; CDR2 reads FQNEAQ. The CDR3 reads CASSAPGGSPTGELFF. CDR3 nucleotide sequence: TGTGCCAGCAGCGCACCGGGGGGGTCCCCAACCGGGGAGCTGTTTTTT.

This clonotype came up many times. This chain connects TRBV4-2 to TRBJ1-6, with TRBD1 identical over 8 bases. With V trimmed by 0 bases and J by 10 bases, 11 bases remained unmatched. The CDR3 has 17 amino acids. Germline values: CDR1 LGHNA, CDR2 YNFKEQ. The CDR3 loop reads CASSQESRTGLGSPLHF. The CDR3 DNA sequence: TGTGCCAGCAGCCAAGAAAGTCGGACAGGGCTGGGGTCACCCCTCCACTTT.

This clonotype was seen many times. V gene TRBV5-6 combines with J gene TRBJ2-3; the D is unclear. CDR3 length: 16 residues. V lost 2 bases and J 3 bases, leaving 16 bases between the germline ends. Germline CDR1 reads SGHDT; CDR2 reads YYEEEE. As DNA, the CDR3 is TGTGCCAGCAGCTTAGTGAAGCCTTATCGGACAGATACGCAGTATTTT. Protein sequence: CASSLVKPYRTDTQYF. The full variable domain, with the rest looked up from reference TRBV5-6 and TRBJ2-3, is DAGVTQSPTHLIKTRGQQVTLRCSPKSGHDTVSWYQQALGQGPQFIFQYYEEEERQRGNFPDRFSGHQFPNYSSELNVNALLLGDSALYLCASSLVKPYRTDTQYFGPGTRLTVL.

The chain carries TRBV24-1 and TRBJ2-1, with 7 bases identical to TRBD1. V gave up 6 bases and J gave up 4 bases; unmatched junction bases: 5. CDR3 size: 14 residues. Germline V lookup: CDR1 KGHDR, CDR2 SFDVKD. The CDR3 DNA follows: TGTGCCACCAGTCGGGGACAGTTATACAATGAGCAGTTCTTC. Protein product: CATSRGQLYNEQFF.

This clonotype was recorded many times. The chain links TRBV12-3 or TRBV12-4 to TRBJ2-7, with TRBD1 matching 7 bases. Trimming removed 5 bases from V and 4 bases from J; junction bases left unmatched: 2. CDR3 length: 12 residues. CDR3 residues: CASSPDRYEQYV. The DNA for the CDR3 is TGTGCCAGCAGTCCGGACAGGTACGAGCAGTACGTC.

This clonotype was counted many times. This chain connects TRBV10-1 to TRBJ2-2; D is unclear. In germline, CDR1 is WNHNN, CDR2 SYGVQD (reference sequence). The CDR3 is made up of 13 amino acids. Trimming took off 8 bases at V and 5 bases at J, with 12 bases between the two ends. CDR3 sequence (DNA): TGCGCCAGCTCACTGTCCCGTACCGGGGAGCTGTTTTTT. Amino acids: CASSLSRTGELFF.